This TCR beta chain emerged from a study of blood T cell repertoires in COVID-19. Overall study: The origin of the acute and convalescent COVID-19 samples was the United States, Italy and Spain. PBMCs, B-cell-depleted T cells, or T cells were the source of the cDNA or gDNA that made up the material.

V was shortened by 0 bases and J by 2 bases, with 21 bases between the two germline ends. The CDR3 totals 18 residues. Germline V lookup: CDR1 SGDLS, CDR2 YYNGEE. Patients of the Seattle cohort, enrolled during active infection, were followed longitudinally. As handled by the study authors: Amplification from reference gene primers served as the basis for estimated nucleated cell counts. TCRdb's copy holds only in-frame clones and misses some; the assay was immunoSEQ multiplex PCR. The V and J calls and clone size come from that table; D and trimming were worked out from the DNA. The table records a few hundred thousand clones, around 81% of them present only once.

The chain uses TRBV9 and TRBJ2-7; D possibly corresponds to TRBD2 (7 bases). This receptor was taken from a person between 70 and 80 years old with COVID-19, enrolled during active disease. The sample taken for sequencing was peripheral blood. In nucleotides, the CDR3 is TGTGCCAGCAGCGTAGATGCCCCGGGAGGACAGCGACCCTACGAGCAGTACTTC. It codes for CASSVDAPGGQRPYEQYF.